This T cell receptor beta chain was profiled in a study of blood T cell repertoires in COVID-19. Trimming shortened V by 6 bases and J by 5 bases, and 16 bases separated the two germline ends. The CDR3 covers 14 residues. Germline V lookup: CDR1 SGHVS, CDR2 FQNEAQ. The assay was immunoSEQ multiplex PCR, and TCRdb's table has in-frame clones only and misses some. The sample includes about 160,000 clones, approximately 93% of them seen just once. The TCR originated in a woman between 55 and 75 years old with COVID-19, enrolled during active disease. The specimen was peripheral blood. The chain recombines TRBV7-8 with TRBJ1-1, with D possibly matching TRBD1 (5 bases). This CDR3 is CASRIDRRGTEAFF. As DNA, the CDR3 is TGTGCCAGCAGGATCGACAGACGGGGGACTGAAGCTTTCTTT.